This TCR beta chain originates from a study of blood T cell repertoires in COVID-19. Study-level background: There were acute and convalescent COVID-19 samples, and they came from the United States, Italy and Spain. PBMCs, B-cell-depleted T cells, or T cells provided the cDNA or gDNA that made up the material.

In germline, CDR1 is SGHRS, CDR2 YFSETQ. V lost 1 base and J lost 3; bases outside the gene matches: 9. The CDR3 totals 17 residues. Original processing notes: Amplification from reference gene primers served as the basis for estimated nucleated cell counts. The protocol was immunoSEQ multiplex PCR, while the TCRdb copy is restricted to in-frame clones and leaves out a portion. That table supplies the V and J calls and clone size; D and trimming were determined from the DNA. This table holds some 95,000 clones, 75% to 90% found once. Sample: peripheral blood. The TCR sequence derives from a man aged 80 or over with active or convalescent COVID-19. V is TRBV5-1 and J is TRBJ2-1; TRBD2 aligns across 8 bases. The CDR3 protein is CASSLNAGLAGYNEQFF. The CDR3 nucleotides are TGCGCCAGCAGCTTGAACGCTGGGCTAGCGGGCTACAATGAGCAGTTCTTC.